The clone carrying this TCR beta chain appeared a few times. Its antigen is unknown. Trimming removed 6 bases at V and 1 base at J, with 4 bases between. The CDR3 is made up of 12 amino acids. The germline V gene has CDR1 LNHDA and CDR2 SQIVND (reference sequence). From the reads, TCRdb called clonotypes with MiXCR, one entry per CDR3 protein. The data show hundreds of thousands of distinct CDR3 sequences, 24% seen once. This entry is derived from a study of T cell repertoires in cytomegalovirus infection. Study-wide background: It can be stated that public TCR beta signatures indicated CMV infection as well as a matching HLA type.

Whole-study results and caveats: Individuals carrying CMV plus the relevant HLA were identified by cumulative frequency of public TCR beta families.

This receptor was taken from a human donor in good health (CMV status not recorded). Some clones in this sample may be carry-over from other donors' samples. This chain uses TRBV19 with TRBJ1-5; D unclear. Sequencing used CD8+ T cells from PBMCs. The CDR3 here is CASRESNQPQHF. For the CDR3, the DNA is TGTGCCAGTAGGGAAAGCAATCAGCCCCAGCATTTT.